The rows below give T cell receptor beta chains drawn from one sample of a study of blood T cell repertoires in COVID-19. Data came from immunoSEQ multiplex PCR; TCRdb stores just in-frame clones and leaves some out. In the table there are about 180,000 clones, 85% to 90% of which are singletons. Sample: peripheral blood. Source of these receptors: a woman in her 70s with COVID-19, enrolled during active disease. CDR3s include the opening cysteine and the closing phenylalanine or tryptophan. A D gene is named only where the DNA matches it firmly. Size is omitted from some rows. Given values are once, few, many or a class for expanded clones.

v_call,clone_size,j_call,d_call,cdr3_aa,cdr3_nt
TRBV3-1/TRBV3-2,NA,TRBJ2-7,NA,CAGSQDRSYEQYF,TGTGCCGGCAGCCAAGACAGATCCTACGAGCAGTACTTC
TRBV5-5,NA,TRBJ1-6,TRBD1,CASSPRTGANSPLHF,TGTGCCAGCAGCCCGAGGACAGGGGCTAATTCACCCCTCCACTTT
TRBV20-1,NA,TRBJ1-2,NA,CSASIRTRYGYTF,TGCAGTGCTAGTATTAGAACGCGGTATGGCTACACCTTC
TRBV18,NA,TRBJ1-2,NA,CASSPRTFVGDGYTF,TGTGCCAGCTCACCACGAACGTTTGTAGGAGATGGCTACACCTTC
TRBV7-6,NA,TRBJ1-1,TRBD1,CASSPSTGDNTEAFF,TGTGCCAGCAGCCCCTCCACAGGGGATAACACTGAAGCTTTCTTT
TRBV28,few,TRBJ2-1,TRBD2,CASSLLSLRELAEEDEQFF,TGTGCCAGCAGTTTACTCTCATTGAGGGAACTAGCGGAGGAGGATGAGCAGTTCTTC
TRBV5-4,NA,TRBJ2-7,NA,CASSPTSLAYEQYF,TGTGCCAGCAGCCCCACTAGTCTCGCCTACGAGCAGTACTTC
TRBV20-1,NA,TRBJ2-5,NA,CSASWSVQETQYF,TGCAGTGCTAGTTGGTCAGTTCAAGAGACCCAGTACTTC
TRBV6-1,NA,TRBJ1-5,NA,CASSEQWTVDQPQHF,TGTGCCAGCAGTGAACAATGGACAGTAGATCAGCCCCAGCATTTT
TRBV11-2,NA,TRBJ2-1,NA,CASANTQGNEQFF,TGTGCCAGCGCCAACACCCAGGGTAACGAGCAGTTCTTC
TRBV10-3,NA,TRBJ1-2,TRBD1,CAIKSGQGAYGYTF,TGTGCCATCAAGAGCGGACAGGGGGCTTATGGCTACACCTTC
TRBV21-1,once,TRBJ1-5,NA,CASSNFARQSNQPQHF,TGTGCCAGCAGCAATTTCGCCCGACAGAGCAATCAGCCCCAGCATTTT
TRBV9,NA,TRBJ2-1,NA,CASSVVGETYNEQFF,TGTGCCAGCAGCGTAGTGGGCGAGACCTACAATGAGCAGTTCTTC
TRBV3-1/TRBV3-2,NA,TRBJ1-1,NA,CASSQGQLNTEAFF,TGTGCCAGCAGCCAAGGGCAGTTGAACACTGAAGCTTTCTTT
TRBV18,NA,TRBJ2-1,TRBD1,CASSPGTATNEQFF,TGTGCCAGCTCCCCCGGGACAGCTACTAATGAGCAGTTCTTC
TRBV4-1,NA,TRBJ1-2,NA,CASSQQRDTNGYTF,TGCGCCAGCAGCCAACAGCGGGACACCAATGGCTACACCTTC
TRBV9,NA,TRBJ1-1,NA,CASSGSLTEAFF,TGTGCCAGCAGCGGGTCCCTAACCGAAGCTTTCTTT